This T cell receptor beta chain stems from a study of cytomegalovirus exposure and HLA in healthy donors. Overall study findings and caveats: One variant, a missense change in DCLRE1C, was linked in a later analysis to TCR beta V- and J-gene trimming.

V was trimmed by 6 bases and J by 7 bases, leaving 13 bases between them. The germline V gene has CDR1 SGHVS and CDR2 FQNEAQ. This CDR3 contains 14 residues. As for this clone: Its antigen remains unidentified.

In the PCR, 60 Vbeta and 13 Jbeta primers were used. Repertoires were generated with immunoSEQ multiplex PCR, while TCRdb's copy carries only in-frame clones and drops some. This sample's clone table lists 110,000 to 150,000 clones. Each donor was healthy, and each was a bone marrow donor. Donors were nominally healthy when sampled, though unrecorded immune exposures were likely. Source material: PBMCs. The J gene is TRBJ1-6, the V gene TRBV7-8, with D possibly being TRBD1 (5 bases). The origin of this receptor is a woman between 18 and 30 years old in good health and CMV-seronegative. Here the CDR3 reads CASSGGYWNSPLHF. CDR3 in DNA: TGTGCCAGCAGTGGGGGGTATTGGAATTCACCCCTCCACTTT.